Listed here are 16 T cell receptor beta chains from one sample, sequenced in a study of T cells in Graves' hyperthyroidism and ophthalmopathy. TCR beta CDR3 region amplification was performed from RNA transcripts. Initially, a first-round RT-PCR of the TCR CDR3 employed the HTBI primer set. TCRdb re-called the multiplex PCR reads through MiXCR, storing one row per CDR3 protein. The sample includes roughly 570,000 distinct CDR3 sequences, 15% to 18% of them seen just once. Sequencing was carried out using blood. The receptor set was obtained from a woman between 25 and 40 years old with Graves' hyperthyroidism.

This clonotype was seen at least ten times. This chain uses TRBV3-1 with TRBJ2-1; D not resolved. Trimming removed 1 base at V and 8 bases at J, with 12 bases between. CDR3 length: 14 amino acids. From germline, CDR1 is LGHDT and CDR2 YNNKEL (reference sequence). The CDR3 nucleotides read TGTGCCAGCAGCCAAGGTTCCGTTCTCTATGAGCAGTTCTTC. It codes for CASSQGSVLYEQFF.

A few counts support this clonotype. The chain combines TRBV19 with TRBJ2-1; 10 bases align to TRBD1. Germline CDR1 LNHDA, CDR2 SQIVND (reference sequence). The CDR3 covers 15 residues. With V trimmed by 4 bases and J by 8 bases, 8 bases remained unmatched. The CDR3 reads CASSTKGQGRHEQFF. CDR3 bases: TGTGCCAGTAGTACAAAGGGACAGGGGAGACATGAGCAGTTCTTC.

This clonotype was found many times. This chain joins TRBV20-1 and TRBJ1-5; perhaps TRBD1 as D (6 bases). The CDR3 totals 15 residues. Germline CDR1 reads DFQATT; CDR2 reads SNEGSKA (reference sequence). Trimming removed 0 bases at V and 9 bases at J, with 18 bases between. The chain's CDR3 is CSARDGWTADPPQHF. The CDR3 bases are TGCAGTGCTAGAGATGGATGGACAGCCGACCCGCCCCAGCATTTT.

In this sample, this clonotype turned up many times. The chain couples TRBV5-1 to TRBJ2-1; 14 nucleotides line up with TRBD2. Germline V gene data show CDR1 as SGHRS and CDR2 as YFSETQ. The CDR3 is 17 amino acids. V was pared by 2 bases and J by 4 bases, with 5 bases of the junction left unmatched. The CDR3 loop is CASSFGTSGSPYNEQFF. The CDR3, as DNA: TGCGCCAGCAGCTTCGGGACTAGCGGGAGTCCATACAATGAGCAGTTCTTC.

This clonotype was seen ten or more times. The V call is TRBV10-3, the J call TRBJ2-7; D is possibly TRBD1 (6 bases). CDR1 is ENHRY, CDR2 SYGVKD, per germline. The CDR3 has 13 amino acids. V shed 5 bases and J shed 4 bases, with 12 bases lying between them. The CDR3 region is CAISTPTGYEQYF. As DNA, the CDR3 is TGTGCCATCAGTACCCCGACAGGTTACGAGCAGTACTTC.

This clonotype was recorded at least ten times. The chain recombines TRBV18 with TRBJ1-5, with D perhaps TRBD1 (6 bases). Germline-derived CDR1 and CDR2 are KGHSH and LQKENI. This CDR3 has 16 amino acids. Trimming pared 1 base from V and 4 bases from J, leaving 14 bases between. CDR3 loop: CASSPLDSTPNQPQHF. DNA of the CDR3: TGTGCCAGCTCACCACTGGACAGTACCCCTAATCAGCCCCAGCATTTT.

This clonotype has ten or more counts. This sequence joins TRBV28 and TRBJ1-1, with D maybe TRBD1 (5 bases). Trimming removed 0 bases from V and 1 base from J, with 12 bases in between. Germline V lookup: CDR1 MDHEN, CDR2 SYDVKM. The CDR3 runs to 16 residues. The DNA for the CDR3 is TGTGCCAGCAGTTTATGGGGAGGGGAGAGGAACACTGAAGCTTTCTTT. Its translation is CASSLWGGERNTEAFF.

This clonotype appeared a few times. The rearrangement links TRBV13 to TRBJ2-7; the match to TRBD2 covers 9 bases. V trimming: 6 bases; J trimming: 3 bases; junction bases outside the gene matches: 6. The CDR3 sequence is 14 residues long. Germline V gene data show CDR1 as PRHDT and CDR2 as FYEKMQ (reference sequence). CDR3 DNA sequence: TGTGCCAGCAGTTTGACTAGCGGTGACTACGAGCAGTACTTC. Residues: CASSLTSGDYEQYF. The full variable domain, rest sourced from reference TRBV13 and TRBJ2-7, is AAGVIQSPRHLIKEKRETATLKCYPIPRHDTVYWYQQGPGQDPQFLISFYEKMQSDKGSIPDRFSAQQFSDYHSELNMSSLELGDSALYFCASSLTSGDYEQYFGPGTRLTVT.

V and J are TRBV4-1 and TRBJ2-7, with 7 bases matching TRBD1. With V trimmed by 2 bases and J by 3 bases, 7 bases remained unmatched. This CDR3 contains 15 residues. Germline V gene lookup returns CDR1 MGHRA and CDR2 YSYEKL. The CDR3 protein is CASSQTQRDSYEQYF. The CDR3 bases are TGCGCCAGCAGCCAAACCCAAAGGGACAGCTACGAGCAGTACTTC.

About this clonotype: With a much larger clone just one base away, this may be a read error. The J gene is TRBJ2-3, the V gene TRBV3-1; 7 nucleotides match TRBD2. Germline V gene lookup returns CDR1 LGHDT and CDR2 YNNKEL (reference sequence). This CDR3 has 19 residues. CDR3 residues: CASSQIGGREEHDTDTQCF. The CDR3 DNA reads TGTGCCAGCAGCCAAATCGGAGGGAGGGAAGAACACGACACAGATACGCAGTGTTTT.

In its sample, this clonotype was seen many times. This chain uses TRBV5-6 with TRBJ1-1, with TRBD1 matching over 11 bases. The CDR3 length is 15 residues. CDR1 and CDR2 from the germline V gene are SGHDT and YYEEEE. V lost 2 bases to trimming and J lost 5 bases; unmatched junction nucleotides: 5. The CDR3, as DNA: TGTGCCAGCAGCTTACCGGGACAGGGGGATACTGAAGCTTTCTTT. Residues: CASSLPGQGDTEAFF.

This clonotype was seen at least ten times. V usage is TRBV28 and J usage is TRBJ1-1, with D possibly matching TRBD1 (6 bases). The germline CDR1 and CDR2 sequences are MDHEN and SYDVKM. V lost 5 bases, J lost 14 bases, and 21 bases lay in between. This CDR3 region has 13 residues. CDR3: CASSATYRVRGFF. The CDR3 DNA reads as TGTGCCAGCAGTGCAACCTATCGGGTGAGGGGGTTCTTT. Complete variable domain (other parts from reference TRBV28 and TRBJ1-1): DVKVTQSSRYLVKRTGEKVFLECVQDMDHENMFWYRQDPGLGLRLIYFSYDVKMKEKGDIPEGYSVSREKKERFSLILESASTNQTSMYLCASSATYRVRGFFGQGTRLTVV.

The gene calls are TRBV25-1 and TRBJ2-2; a weak D match, TRBD2 (6 bases). The CDR3 sequence is 15 residues long. Germline-derived CDR1 and CDR2 are MGHDK and SYGVNS. The germline V and J ends were trimmed by 5 bases and 3 bases, with 13 bases remaining between them. CDR3 bases: TGTGCCAGCAGTCTGTGGCGGGACTACACCGGGGAGCTGTTTTTT. Protein product: CASSLWRDYTGELFF. Together with reference TRBV25-1 and TRBJ2-2, the CDR3 gives the full variable domain: EADIYQTPRYLVIGTGKKITLECSQTMGHDKMYWYQQDPGMELHLIHYSYGVNSTEKGDLSSESTVSRIRTEHFPLTLESARPSHTSQYLCASSLWRDYTGELFFGEGSRLTVL.

This clonotype has a count of ten or more. The chain employs TRBV20-1 and TRBJ2-3; no reliable D call. CDR3 length: 12 residues. The ends were cut back, 6 bases at V and 0 bases at J, with 7 bases in the middle. Per the germline V gene, CDR1 is DFQATT and CDR2 is SNEGSKA (reference sequence). This chain's CDR3 is CSANPSTDTQYF. CDR3 coding DNA: TGCAGTGCAAATCCTAGCACAGATACGCAGTATTTT.

This clonotype showed up just a few times. This sequence joins TRBV3-1 and TRBJ2-7; D is perhaps TRBD2 (5 bases). Trimming removed 4 bases at V and 9 bases at J, with 25 bases between. Per germline, CDR1 LGHDT and CDR2 YNNKEL (reference sequence). The CDR3 spans 16 residues. As DNA, the CDR3 is TGTGCCAGCAGCCCAGATGTGGGAGACTCCCCTATCGTGCAGTACTTC. The encoded protein is CASSPDVGDSPIVQYF.

Many counts were recorded for this clonotype. V and J are TRBV10-3 and TRBJ1-1; 8 bases are shared with TRBD1. There are 14 residues in the CDR3. CDR1 is ENHRY and CDR2 is SYGVKD in the germline V gene. Germline trimming cut 6 bases from V and 3 bases from J; bases unmatched to any gene: 6. CDR3 nucleotides: TGTGCCATCAGCCAGACAGGGGCGGACACTGAAGCTTTCTTT. Translation: CAISQTGADTEAFF.